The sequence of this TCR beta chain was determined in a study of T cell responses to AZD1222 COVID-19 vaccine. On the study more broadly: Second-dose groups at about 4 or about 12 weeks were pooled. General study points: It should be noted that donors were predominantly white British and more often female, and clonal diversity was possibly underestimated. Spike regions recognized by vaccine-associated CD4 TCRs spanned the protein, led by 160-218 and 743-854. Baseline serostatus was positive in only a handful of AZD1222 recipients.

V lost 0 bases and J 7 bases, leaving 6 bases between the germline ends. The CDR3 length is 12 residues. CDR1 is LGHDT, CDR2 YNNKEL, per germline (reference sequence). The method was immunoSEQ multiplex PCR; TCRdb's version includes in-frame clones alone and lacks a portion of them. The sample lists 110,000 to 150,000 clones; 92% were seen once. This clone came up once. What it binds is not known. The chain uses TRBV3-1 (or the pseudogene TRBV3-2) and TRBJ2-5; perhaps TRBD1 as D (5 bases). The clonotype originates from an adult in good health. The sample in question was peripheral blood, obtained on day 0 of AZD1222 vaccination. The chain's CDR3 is CASSQDGATQYF. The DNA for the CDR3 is TGTGCCAGCAGCCAAGATGGGGCGACCCAGTACTTC.